What follows is one T cell receptor beta chain and its context. Its target is not known. Trimming at V came to 5 bases and at J to 5 bases, leaving 14 bases not matched to a gene. Germline lookup yields CDR1 SGHRS and CDR2 YFSETQ. This CDR3 spans 18 amino acids. The record originates from a study of T-cell reconstitution after alpha-beta-depleted transplantation in children. Findings and caveats of the study: Recipient T cells and thymic progenitors that survived gave rise to the high TCRbeta diversity observed at day 60 in some patients. At one year after transplant, newly produced T cells mostly accounted for T-cell counts and diversity. Reported findings indicate that, about two months after transplant, alpha-beta T cells came from several hundred expanded clones, which were derived from non-depleted graft cells.

During its preparation, the TCRbeta library received unique molecular identifiers. TCRdb reprocessed the PCR reads via MiXCR and lists one record per CDR3 protein. Altogether a few hundred thousand distinct CDR3 sequences are present, roughly 30% being singletons, with the ten largest covering 35% to 40%. The receptor's source is a boy younger than two with Wiskott-Aldrich syndrome, due to receive a stem cell transplant. The chain couples TRBV5-1 to TRBJ2-1; TRBD2 agrees at 12 bases. Specimen: PBMCs, collected before TCRalphabeta/CD19-depleted stem cell transplant. DNA of the CDR3: TGCGCCAGCAGATGGACTAGCGGGACGAGCCTCACTGACAATGAGCAGTTCTTC. Protein: CASRWTSGTSLTDNEQFF.